The TCR beta chain under discussion was sequenced for a study of cytomegalovirus exposure and HLA in healthy donors. Notes on the study in general: Presence/absence analysis assumed near-uniform sequencing depth across donors. Later, an analysis showed that TCR beta chains associated with HLA were more clonally expanded than others that were equally common.

As regards this clone: The antigen is not known.

This CDR3 comprises 16 residues. Germline CDR1 reads SGHVS; CDR2 reads FNYEAQ. V dropped 2 bases and J dropped 2; count of bases not matched to a gene: 8. With 60 Vbeta and 13 Jbeta primers, the PCR was carried out. Method: immunoSEQ multiplex PCR; TCRdb's copy keeps in-frame clones and lacks some. This sample has 120,000 or so clones, with roughly four fifths found just once. The origin of this receptor is a man between 40 and 49 years old in good health and CMV-seronegative. V gene TRBV7-6 combines with J gene TRBJ2-7; 8 bases are shared with TRBD1. The source material was PBMCs. As DNA, the CDR3 is TGTGCCAGCAGCTTATCGCCGGGGACAGGAACCTACGAGCAGTACTTC. The encoded protein is CASSLSPGTGTYEQYF.